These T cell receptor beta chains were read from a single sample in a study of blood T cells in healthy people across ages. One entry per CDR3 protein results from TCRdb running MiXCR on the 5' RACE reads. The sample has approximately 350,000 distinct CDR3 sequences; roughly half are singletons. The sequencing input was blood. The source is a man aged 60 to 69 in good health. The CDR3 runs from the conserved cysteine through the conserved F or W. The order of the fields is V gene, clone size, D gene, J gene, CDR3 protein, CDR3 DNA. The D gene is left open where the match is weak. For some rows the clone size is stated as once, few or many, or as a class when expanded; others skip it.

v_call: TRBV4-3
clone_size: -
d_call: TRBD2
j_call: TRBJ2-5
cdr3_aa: CASSIAGGRRETQYF
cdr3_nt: TGCGCCAGCTCAATAGCGGGAGGGCGAAGAGAGACCCAGTACTTC

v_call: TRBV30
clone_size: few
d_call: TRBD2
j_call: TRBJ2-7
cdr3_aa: CAWRGGESSYEQYF
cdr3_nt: TGTGCCTGGAGGGGGGGGGAGAGCTCCTACGAGCAGTACTTC

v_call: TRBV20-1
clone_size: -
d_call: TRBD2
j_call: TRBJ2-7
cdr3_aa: CSARPGGNSGSEQYF
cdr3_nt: TGCAGTGCTAGACCCGGGGGTAACAGCGGGAGTGAGCAGTACTTC

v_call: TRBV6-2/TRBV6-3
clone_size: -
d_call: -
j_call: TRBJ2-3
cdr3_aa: CASTRDCTQYF
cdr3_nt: TGTGCCAGCACCAGGGACTGTACGCAGTATTTT

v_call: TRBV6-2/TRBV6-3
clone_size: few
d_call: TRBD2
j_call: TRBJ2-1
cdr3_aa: CASSSPGGPWNEQFF
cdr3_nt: TGTGCCAGCTCAAGCCCGGGAGGGCCGTGGAATGAGCAGTTCTTC

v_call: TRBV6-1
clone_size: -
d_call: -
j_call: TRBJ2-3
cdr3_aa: CASSDGKGQLQRNTQYF
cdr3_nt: TGTGCCAGCAGTGATGGGAAGGGACAATTACAACGGAATACGCAGTATTTT

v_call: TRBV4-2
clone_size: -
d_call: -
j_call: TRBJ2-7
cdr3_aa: CASSPGKDVSYEQYF
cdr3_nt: TGTGCCAGCAGTCCTGGGAAGGACGTCTCCTACGAGCAGTACTTC

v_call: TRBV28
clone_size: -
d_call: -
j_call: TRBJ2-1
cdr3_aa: CASSGTGPPYNEQFF
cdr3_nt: TGTGCCAGCAGCGGTACAGGGCCCCCCTACAATGAGCAGTTCTTC

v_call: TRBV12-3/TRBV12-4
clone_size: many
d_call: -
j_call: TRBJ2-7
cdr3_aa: CASSLALYEQYF
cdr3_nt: TGTGCCAGCAGTTTAGCACTCTACGAGCAGTACTTC

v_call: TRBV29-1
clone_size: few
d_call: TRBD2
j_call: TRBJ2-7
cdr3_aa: CSVGTSVYEQYF
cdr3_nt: TGCAGCGTAGGGACTAGCGTCTACGAGCAGTACTTC

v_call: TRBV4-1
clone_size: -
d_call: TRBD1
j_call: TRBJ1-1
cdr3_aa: CASSQPTGRNTEAFF
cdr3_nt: TGCGCCAGCAGCCAACCGACAGGGAGGAACACTGAAGCTTTCTTT

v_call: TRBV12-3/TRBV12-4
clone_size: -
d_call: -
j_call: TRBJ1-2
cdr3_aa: CASSLAATREGGYTF
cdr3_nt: TGTGCCAGCAGTTTAGCCGCTACCAGGGAAGGCGGCTACACCTTC

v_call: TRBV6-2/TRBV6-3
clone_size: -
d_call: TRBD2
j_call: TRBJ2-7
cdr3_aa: CASSFLAGGYEQYF
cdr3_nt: TGTGCCAGCAGTTTCCTAGCGGGAGGTTACGAGCAGTACTTC

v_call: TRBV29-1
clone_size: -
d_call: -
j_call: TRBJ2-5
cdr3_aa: CSVTGQYQETQYF
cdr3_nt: TGCAGCGTTACCGGACAGTACCAAGAGACCCAGTACTTC

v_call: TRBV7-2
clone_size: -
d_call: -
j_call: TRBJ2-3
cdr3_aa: CASSLSPGLGTDTQYF
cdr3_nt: TGTGCCAGCAGCTTATCCCCGGGACTCGGGACAGATACGCAGTATTTT

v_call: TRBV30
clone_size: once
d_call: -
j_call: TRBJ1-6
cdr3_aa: CAWREDSDSPLHF
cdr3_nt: TGTGCCTGGAGAGAGGACAGCGATTCACCCCTCCACTTT

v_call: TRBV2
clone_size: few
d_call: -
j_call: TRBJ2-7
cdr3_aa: CASKGGSYEQYF
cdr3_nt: TGTGCCTCTAAAGGGGGGTCCTACGAGCAGTACTTC

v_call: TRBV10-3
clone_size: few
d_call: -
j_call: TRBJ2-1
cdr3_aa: CGASRGDEQFF
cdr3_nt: TGTGGAGCATCTAGGGGAGATGAGCAGTTCTTC

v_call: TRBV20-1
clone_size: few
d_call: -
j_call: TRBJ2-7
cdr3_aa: CSASEGYEQYF
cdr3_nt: TGCAGTGCTAGTGAGGGCTACGAGCAGTACTTC

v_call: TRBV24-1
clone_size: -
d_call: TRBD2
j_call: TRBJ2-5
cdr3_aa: CATSDPPLAGGGETQYF
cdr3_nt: TGTGCCACCAGTGATCCCCCACTAGCGGGGGGGGGAGAGACCCAGTACTTC

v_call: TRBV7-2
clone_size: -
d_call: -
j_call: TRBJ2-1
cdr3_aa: CASSLDFYNEQFF
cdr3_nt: TGTGCCAGCAGCTTGGACTTCTACAATGAGCAGTTCTTC

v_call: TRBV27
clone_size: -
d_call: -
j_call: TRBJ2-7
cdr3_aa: CASSFRDTYSYEQYF
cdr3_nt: TGTGCCAGCAGTTTCAGGGACACCTACTCCTACGAGCAGTACTTC

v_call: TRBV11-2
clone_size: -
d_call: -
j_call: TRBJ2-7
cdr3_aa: CASSLGGQGSKYF
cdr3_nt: TGTGCCAGCAGCTTAGGAGGGCAGGGCTCCAAGTACTTC

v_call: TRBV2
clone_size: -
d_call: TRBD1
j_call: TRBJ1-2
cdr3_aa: CASSEERQGGPLDYGYTF
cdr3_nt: TGTGCCAGCAGTGAAGAACGACAGGGAGGCCCTTTGGACTATGGCTACACCTTC

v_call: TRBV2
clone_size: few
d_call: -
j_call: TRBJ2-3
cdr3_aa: CASSDGPGGDTQYF
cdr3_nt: TGTGCCAGCAGTGATGGACCCGGGGGAGATACGCAGTATTTT

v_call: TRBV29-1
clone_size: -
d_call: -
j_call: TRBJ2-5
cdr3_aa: CSVLTSTNNNNEQYF
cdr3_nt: TGCAGCGTCCTGACTAGTACCAACAACAACAATGAGCAGTACTTC

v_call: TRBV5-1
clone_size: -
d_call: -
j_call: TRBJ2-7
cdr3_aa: CASSLRAGTALESYEQYF
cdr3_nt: TGCGCCAGCAGCTTACGGGCAGGGACCGCGTTAGAGTCCTACGAGCAGTACTTC

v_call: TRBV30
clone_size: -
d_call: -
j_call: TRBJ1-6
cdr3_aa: CAWTPGPLRPLHF
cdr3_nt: TGTGCCTGGACCCCGGGACCACTGCGACCCCTCCACTTT

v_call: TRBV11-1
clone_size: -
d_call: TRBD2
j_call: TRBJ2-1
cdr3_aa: CASSWGRAGVFEQFF
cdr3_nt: TGTGCCAGCAGCTGGGGACGAGCGGGAGTTTTTGAGCAGTTCTTC

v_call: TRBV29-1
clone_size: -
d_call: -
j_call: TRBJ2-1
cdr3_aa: CSSSIGADSGEQFF
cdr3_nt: TGCAGCTCGTCGATCGGGGCGGATTCGGGTGAGCAGTTCTTC

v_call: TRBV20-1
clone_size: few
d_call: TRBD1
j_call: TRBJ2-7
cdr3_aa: CSGQGSYEQYF
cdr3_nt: TGCAGTGGACAGGGGTCCTACGAGCAGTACTTC

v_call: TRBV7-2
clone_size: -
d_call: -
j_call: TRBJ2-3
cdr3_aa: CASSLAPPERIGQYF
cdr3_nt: TGTGCCAGCAGCTTAGCACCCCCTGAGAGGATAGGGCAGTATTTT

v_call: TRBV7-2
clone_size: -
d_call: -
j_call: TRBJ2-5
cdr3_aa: CASSPRPKETQYF
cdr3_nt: TGTGCCAGCAGCCCACGGCCAAAAGAGACCCAGTACTTC

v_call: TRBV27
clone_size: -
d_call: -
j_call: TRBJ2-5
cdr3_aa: CAGSLTTNPEAQYF
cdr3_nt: TGTGCCGGCAGTTTAACGACCAACCCCGAGGCCCAGTACTTC

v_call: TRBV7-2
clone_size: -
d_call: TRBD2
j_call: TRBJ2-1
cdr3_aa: CASSLGGGGGNEQFF
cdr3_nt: TGTGCCAGCAGCTTAGGCGGGGGGGGAGGGAATGAGCAGTTCTTC

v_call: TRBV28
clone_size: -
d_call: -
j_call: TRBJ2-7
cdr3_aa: CTSSLGGSNDEQYF
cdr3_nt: TGTACCAGCAGTTTAGGTGGGAGTAATGACGAGCAGTACTTC

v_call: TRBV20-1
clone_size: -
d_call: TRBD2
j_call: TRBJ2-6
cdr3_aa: CSARPGTSGRAGANVLTF
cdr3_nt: TGCAGTGCGCGACCGGGGACTAGCGGGAGGGCTGGGGCCAACGTCCTGACTTTC

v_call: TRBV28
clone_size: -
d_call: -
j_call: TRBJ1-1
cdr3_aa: CASSLQGIKSAEAFF
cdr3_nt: TGTGCCAGCAGTTTACAGGGGATTAAGTCCGCTGAAGCTTTCTTT

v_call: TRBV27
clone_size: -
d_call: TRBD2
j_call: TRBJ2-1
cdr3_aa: CASSSPNPLAGGGYNEQFF
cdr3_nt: TGTGCCAGCAGTTCCCCCAACCCCTTAGCGGGAGGAGGGTACAATGAGCAGTTCTTC

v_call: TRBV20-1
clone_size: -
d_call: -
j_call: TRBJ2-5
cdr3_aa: CSARVARAGGETQYF
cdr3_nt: TGCAGTGCTAGAGTGGCCAGGGCAGGAGGAGAGACCCAGTACTTC

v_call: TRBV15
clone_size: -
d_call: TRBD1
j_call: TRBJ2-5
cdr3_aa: CATSSGQGGETQYF
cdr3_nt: TGTGCCACCAGCAGCGGACAGGGGGGAGAGACCCAGTACTTC

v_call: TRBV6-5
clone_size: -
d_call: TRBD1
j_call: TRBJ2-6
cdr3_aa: CASSYWTGTGSSGANVLTF
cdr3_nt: TGTGCCAGCAGTTACTGGACCGGGACAGGGTCCTCTGGGGCCAACGTCCTGACTTTC

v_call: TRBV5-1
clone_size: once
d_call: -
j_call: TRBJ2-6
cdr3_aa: CASSWENSGTNVLTF
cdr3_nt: TGCGCCAGCAGCTGGGAGAACTCTGGGACCAACGTCCTGACTTTC

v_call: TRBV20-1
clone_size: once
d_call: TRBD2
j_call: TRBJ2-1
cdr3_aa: CSATVAGGRNEQFF
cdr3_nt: TGCAGTGCTACCGTAGCGGGAGGTCGCAATGAGCAGTTCTTC

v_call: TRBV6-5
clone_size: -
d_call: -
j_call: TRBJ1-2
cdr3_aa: CASSYSISHYGYTF
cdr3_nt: TGTGCCAGCAGTTACTCGATTTCTCACTATGGCTACACCTTC

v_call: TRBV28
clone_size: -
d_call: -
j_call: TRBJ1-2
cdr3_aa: CASSLFRATFRSDYGYTF
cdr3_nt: TGTGCCAGCAGTTTATTTAGGGCCACCTTCAGATCTGACTATGGCTACACCTTC

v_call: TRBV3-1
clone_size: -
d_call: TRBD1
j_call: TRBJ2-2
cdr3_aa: CASSQAGTGLLVGELFF
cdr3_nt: TGTGCCAGCAGCCAGGCCGGGACAGGGCTTCTTGTCGGGGAGCTGTTTTTT

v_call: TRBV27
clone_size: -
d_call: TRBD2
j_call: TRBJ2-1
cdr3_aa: CASSSLEGLAGASYNEQFF
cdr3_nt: TGTGCCAGCAGTTCCCTTGAGGGGCTAGCGGGGGCCTCCTACAATGAGCAGTTCTTC

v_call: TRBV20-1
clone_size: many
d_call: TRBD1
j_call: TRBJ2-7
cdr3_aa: CSAKRTGVYEQYF
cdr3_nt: TGCAGTGCTAAGCGGACAGGGGTCTACGAGCAGTACTTC

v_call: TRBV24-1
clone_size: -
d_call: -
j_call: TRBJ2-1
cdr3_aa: CATSDPRDASSYNEQFF
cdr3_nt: TGTGCCACCAGTGACCCCCGTGATGCAAGCTCCTACAATGAGCAGTTCTTC

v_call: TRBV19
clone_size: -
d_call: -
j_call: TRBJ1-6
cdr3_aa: CATREGPTGPLHF
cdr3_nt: TGTGCCACTCGAGAGGGACCGACTGGCCCCCTCCACTTT

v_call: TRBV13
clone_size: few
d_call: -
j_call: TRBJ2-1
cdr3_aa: CASSLVGTIYEQFF
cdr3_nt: TGTGCCAGCAGCTTAGTAGGAACGATCTACGAGCAGTTCTTC

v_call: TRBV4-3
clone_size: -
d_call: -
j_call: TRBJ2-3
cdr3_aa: CASSQGGGEDTQYF
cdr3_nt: TGCGCCAGCAGCCAAGGGGGTGGGGAAGATACGCAGTATTTT

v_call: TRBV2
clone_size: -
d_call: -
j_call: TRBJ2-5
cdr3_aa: CASKEGDAETQYF
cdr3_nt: TGTGCCAGCAAGGAGGGAGATGCGGAGACCCAGTACTTC

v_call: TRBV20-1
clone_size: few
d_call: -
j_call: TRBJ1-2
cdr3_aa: CSARELTTVRGYTF
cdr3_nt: TGCAGTGCTAGAGAACTCACCACGGTGCGTGGCTACACCTTC

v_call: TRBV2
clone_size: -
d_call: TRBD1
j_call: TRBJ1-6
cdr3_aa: CASSATGTGVNSPLHF
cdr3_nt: TGTGCCAGCAGCGCCACTGGGACAGGAGTTAATTCACCCCTCCACTTT

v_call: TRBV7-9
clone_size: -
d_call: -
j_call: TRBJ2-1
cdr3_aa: CASSLEGPRQQFF
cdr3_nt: TGTGCCAGCAGCTTAGAGGGACCCCGCCAGCAGTTCTTC